These 18 T cell receptor beta chains were all obtained from the same sample, sequenced in a study of vaccination effects on CD4 cells after COVID-19. Researchers isolated CD4+ T cells once approximately eleven days of culture had elapsed. The assay was immunoSEQ multiplex PCR, and TCRdb's table has in-frame clones only and misses some. This table holds 65,000 to 80,000 clones, approximately 71% found once. No antigen is known for these receptors. Source: CD4+ T cells from PBMCs cultured without peptide, taken before COVID-19 vaccination. The receptors here all came from a human donor who received a COVID-19 vaccine.

The CDR3: CASSEGGSLSIKLFF. Here the CDR3 DNA reads TGTGCCAGCAGTGAAGGAGGCAGCCTCTCCATTAAACTGTTTTTT. The chain is built from TRBV6-1 and TRBJ1-4; D uncertain. CDR3 length: 15 amino acids. Trimming removed 1 base from V and 11 bases from J, with 17 bases in between. Germline V gives CDR1 MNHNS, CDR2 SASEGT.

The chain combines TRBV29-1 with TRBJ2-3; TRBD1 might be the D (5 bases). Germline V gene sequence: CDR1 SQVTM, CDR2 ANQGSEA. This CDR3 is built from 14 residues. V lost 7 bases to trimming and J lost 4 bases, with 18 bases between them. Written as DNA, the CDR3 is TGCAGCGCACGGTGGGTTGGGGCCGCAGATACGCAGTATTTT. Translation: CSARWVGAADTQYF.

In this sample, this clone turned up a few times. The CDR3 reads CASSPTGGSNQPQHF. In DNA, the CDR3 is TGTGCCAGCAGCCCCACAGGGGGTAGCAATCAGCCCCAGCATTTT. The V call is TRBV6-5, the J call TRBJ1-5; 8 bases are shared with TRBD1. Germline V CDR1 and CDR2: MNHEY, SVGAGI. The CDR3 length is 15 residues. V lost 6 bases to trimming and J lost 0 bases; unmatched junction nucleotides: 4.

This clone was seen only a few times. This chain connects TRBV7-8 to TRBJ2-7; D is undetermined. With 5 bases removed from V and 3 bases from J, the gap between germline ends came to 17 bases. The germline V gene encodes CDR1 SGHVS and CDR2 FQNEAQ. The CDR3 is made up of 15 amino acids. The DNA of the CDR3 is TGTGCCAGCAGCCCGTCCTACGGCGGCTTCTACGAGCAGTACGTC. Residues: CASSPSYGGFYEQYV.

The chain recombines TRBV30 with TRBJ1-1; no clear D. With 7 bases removed from V and 0 bases from J, the gap between germline ends came to 12 bases. The CDR3 sequence is 13 residues long. CDR1 and CDR2 (germline): GTSNPN, SVGIG (reference sequence). The CDR3 loop is CASRMFMNTEAFF. Here the CDR3 DNA reads TGTGCCTCAAGGATGTTCATGAACACTGAAGCTTTCTTT. Full variable domain (missing parts from reference TRBV30 and TRBJ1-1): SQTIHQWPATLVQPVGSPLSLECTVEGTSNPNLYWYRQAAGRGLQLLFYSVGIGQISSEVPQNLSASRPQDRQFILSSKKLLLSDSGFYLCASRMFMNTEAFFGQGTRLTVV.

The chain joins TRBV5-5 to TRBJ1-1; D call uncertain. The germline CDR1 and CDR2 sequences are SGHKS and YYEKEE (reference sequence). V was clipped by 4 bases and J by 0 bases, with 10 bases between them. CDR3 length: 14 residues. The DNA for the CDR3 is TGTGCCAGCAGCGCGGGCAGTATGAACACTGAAGCTTTCTTT. Translated: CASSAGSMNTEAFF.

The CDR3 region has the DNA TGTGCCAACCGGGGAGCTAGCGACCAAGAGACCCAGTACTTC. Its translation is CANRGASDQETQYF. The chain couples TRBV19 to TRBJ2-5; a possible D gene is TRBD2 (6 bases). Germline-derived CDR1 and CDR2 are LNHDA and SQIVND (reference sequence). The CDR3 covers 14 residues. Deletions cut 10 bases from V and 0 bases from J, with 15 bases between.

The gene calls are TRBV6-4 and TRBJ2-3; 7 bases line up with TRBD2. Germline CDR1 and CDR2: MRHNA and SNTAGT. J lost 0 bases, V lost 5 bases, and 5 bases had no gene match. This CDR3 region has 15 residues. CDR3 sequence reads: CASSSDGGSTDTQYF. The CDR3 bases are TGTGCCAGCAGTAGCGACGGGGGGAGCACAGATACGCAGTATTTT.

This clone was seen only once. This sequence joins TRBV11-2 and TRBJ2-6; TRBD2 might be the D (5 bases). There are 14 residues in the CDR3. Trimming pared 8 bases from V and 0 bases from J, leaving 8 bases between. Germline CDR1 and CDR2: SGHAT and FQNNGV. The CDR3 protein is CASPGDSGANVLTF. CDR3 nucleotide sequence: TGTGCCAGCCCCGGGGACTCTGGGGCCAACGTCCTGACTTTC. Variable domain in full (rest from reference TRBV11-2 and TRBJ2-6): EAGVAQSPRYKIIEKRQSVAFWCNPISGHATLYWYQQILGQGPKLLIQFQNNGVVDDSQLPKDRFSAERLKGVDSTLKIQPAKLEDSAVYLCASPGDSGANVLTFGAGSRLTVL.

This chain joins TRBV27 and TRBJ1-2; the D is unclear. Germline V gene data show CDR1 as MNHEY and CDR2 as SMNVEV (reference sequence). This CDR3 region has 15 residues. With 5 bases removed from V and 5 bases from J, the gap between germline ends came to 18 bases. The DNA for the CDR3 is TGTGCCAGCAGTAGGACCGGGAGGAGAGGTTATGGCTACACCTTC. Translating it yields CASSRTGRRGYGYTF.

This chain uses TRBV4-1 with TRBJ2-3; 9 bases map to TRBD2. The CDR3 totals 18 residues. Germline V gives CDR1 MGHRA, CDR2 YSYEKL. Losses at the gene ends were 3 bases for V and 0 bases for J; bases not matched to a gene: 10. The chain's CDR3 is CASSHGLAAGGSTDTQYF. CDR3 in DNA: TGCGCCAGCAGCCATGGGCTCGCAGCGGGGGGTAGCACAGATACGCAGTATTTT.

The chain links TRBV5-5 to TRBJ2-7, with D perhaps matching TRBD1 (7 bases). Germline V lookup: CDR1 SGHKS, CDR2 YYEKEE (reference sequence). V was clipped by 4 bases and J by 4 bases, with 12 bases between them. This CDR3 comprises 13 residues. The CDR3 bases are TGTGCCAGCAGCAGGGGGGACAGTTACGAGCAGTACGTC. This encodes CASSRGDSYEQYV.

This clone was observed a handful of times. The chain combines TRBV27 with TRBJ2-1; 9 positions agree with TRBD1. The CDR3 is 16 amino acids. The trim removed 7 bases at V and 6 bases at J, leaving 13 bases unmatched. The germline V gene encodes CDR1 MNHEY and CDR2 SMNVEV (reference sequence). The CDR3, as DNA: TGTGCCAGCAAAATGACACAGGGGGCGGTCCGCAATGAGCAGTTCTTC. Residues: CASKMTQGAVRNEQFF.

CDR3 sequence (DNA): TGTGCCTGGAGTGCCGGGACTGGTGGAAACACCATATATTTT. This sequence encodes CAWSAGTGGNTIYF. V is TRBV30 and J is TRBJ1-3; TRBD1 might be the D (5 bases). The CDR3 totals 14 residues. From germline, CDR1 is GTSNPN and CDR2 SVGIG (reference sequence). The V and J ends lost 1 base and 3 bases respectively, with 10 bases between them.

This CDR3 is CASTSGTGWGYTF. CDR3 in DNA: TGTGCCAGCACCTCAGGGACAGGGTGGGGCTACACCTTC. J is TRBJ1-2 and V is TRBV7-9, with TRBD1 matching 9 bases. The CDR3 is made up of 13 amino acids. Germline V gives CDR1 SEHNR, CDR2 FQNEAQ (reference sequence). Trimming removed 7 bases from V and 8 bases from J; junction bases left unmatched: 8.

The genes are TRBV19 and TRBJ2-3; TRBD2 might be the D (6 bases). The V end lost 11 bases, the J end lost 3 bases, and 15 bases lay between the germline ends. The length of the CDR3 is 13 residues. In germline, CDR1 is LNHDA, CDR2 SQIVND (reference sequence). Here the CDR3 reads CASTHGGTDTQYF. DNA of the CDR3: TGTGCCTCCACCCACGGGGGAACAGATACGCAGTATTTT.

As DNA, the CDR3 is TGTGCCAGCTCACCAGGCGGAGGGGTCCTGGGTGAGCAGTTCTTC. Protein: CASSPGGGVLGEQFF. The chain is built from TRBV18 and TRBJ2-1; D perhaps matches TRBD2 (6 bases). Germline loops: CDR1 KGHSH, CDR2 LQKENI. The CDR3 consists of 15 residues. V was pared by 2 bases and J by 9 bases, with 17 bases between.

V gene TRBV7-2 combines with J gene TRBJ2-2, with D tentatively TRBD1 (5 bases). Germline loops: CDR1 SGHTA, CDR2 FQGNSA. The CDR3 runs 13 residues. V lost 2 bases, J lost 6 bases, and 7 bases lay in between. The CDR3 loop is CASSLLGAGELFF. CDR3 nucleotides: TGTGCCAGCAGCTTACTAGGGGCCGGGGAGCTGTTTTTT.